Listed here is a single TCR beta chain. The data stem from a study of blood T cell repertoires in COVID-19. Unmatched junction bases numbered 8, after V lost 4 bases and J lost 5 bases. This CDR3 is built from 14 residues. CDR1 and CDR2 from the germline V gene are LGHNA and YSLEER. Repertoires were generated with immunoSEQ multiplex PCR, while TCRdb's copy carries only in-frame clones and drops some. The data contain roughly 80,000 clones, roughly 87% of them singletons. Sequencing used peripheral blood. This chain uses TRBV4-3 with TRBJ2-7, with 7 bases fitting TRBD1. The origin of this receptor is an elderly woman with active or convalescent COVID-19. This CDR3 is CASSPRQGRNEQYF. In DNA form, the CDR3 reads TGCGCCAGCAGCCCGCGACAGGGAAGGAACGAGCAGTACTTC.